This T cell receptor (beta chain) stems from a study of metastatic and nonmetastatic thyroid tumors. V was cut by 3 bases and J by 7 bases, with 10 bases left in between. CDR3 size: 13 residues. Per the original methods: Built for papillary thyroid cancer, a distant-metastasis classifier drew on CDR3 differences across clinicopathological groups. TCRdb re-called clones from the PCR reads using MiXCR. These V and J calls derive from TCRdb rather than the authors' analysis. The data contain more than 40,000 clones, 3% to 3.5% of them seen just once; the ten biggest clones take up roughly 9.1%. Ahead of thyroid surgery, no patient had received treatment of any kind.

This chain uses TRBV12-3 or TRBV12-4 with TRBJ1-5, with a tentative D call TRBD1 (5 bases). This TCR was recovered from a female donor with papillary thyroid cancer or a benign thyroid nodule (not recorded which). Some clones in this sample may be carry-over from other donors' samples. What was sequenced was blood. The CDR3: CASSLGGGQPQHF. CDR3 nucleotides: TGTGCCAGCAGTTTGGGGGGAGGACAGCCCCAGCATTTT.